The rows below give T cell receptor beta chains drawn from one sample of a study of T cell responses to AZD1222 COVID-19 vaccine. The table came from immunoSEQ multiplex PCR; TCRdb's copy has only in-frame clones and leaves some out. Among 120,000 or so clones listed, less than 90% were seen once. This specimen consisted of peripheral blood, obtained on day 0 of AZD1222 vaccination. The receptors were gathered from an adult in good health. Both conserved end residues are part of each CDR3. The D gene is left open where the match is weak. Clone size appears in some rows only: once, few, many, or a class for an expanded clone.

length	V	size	J	D	DNA	CDR3
12	TRBV21-1	.	TRBJ2-7	.	TGTGCCCCCCTTCGGGCGGAAACGGGGCAGTACTTC	CAPLRAETGQYF
15	TRBV9	.	TRBJ2-1	TRBD2	TGTGCCAGCAGCGTTCTCGGACTAGCGGGGGGTGAGCAGTTCTTC	CASSVLGLAGGEQFF
15	TRBV2	.	TRBJ2-5	TRBD1	TGTGCCAGCAGTGAGAACAGGGGAGCACGGGAGACCCAGTACTTC	CASSENRGARETQYF
14	TRBV18	.	TRBJ1-5	.	TGTGCCAGCTCACCAAGTAGCGGGACGCAGCCCCAGCATTTT	CASSPSSGTQPQHF
16	TRBV12-5	.	TRBJ2-7	.	TGTGCTAGTGGTTTGGTACGGGCAGGAGGGGCCTACGAGCAGTACTTC	CASGLVRAGGAYEQYF
16	TRBV7-3	.	TRBJ1-2	.	TGTGCCAGCAGCTTAACGGCAGGGGAGGATAACTATGGCTACACCTTC	CASSLTAGEDNYGYTF
13	TRBV6-5	.	TRBJ2-2	.	TGTGCCACCCGGACCCAGCACACCGGGGAGCTGTTTTTT	CATRTQHTGELFF
14	TRBV6-6	.	TRBJ1-1	TRBD1	TGTGCCAGCACCAGGACAGGGTCGAACACTGAAGCTTTCTTT	CASTRTGSNTEAFF
14	TRBV7-9	.	TRBJ1-2	.	TGTGCCAGCAGCTCTGGGGGGGAGGCGCGTGGCTACACCTTC	CASSSGGEARGYTF
15	TRBV6-5	.	TRBJ2-7	.	TGTGCCAGCAGCCCCGGACTAACTACTCGGGTCGAGCAGTACTTC	CASSPGLTTRVEQYF
15	TRBV28	.	TRBJ1-6	.	TGTGCCAGCAGTACACCCCTTGGGGATAATTCACCCCTCCACTTT	CASSTPLGDNSPLHF
16	TRBV19	.	TRBJ2-3	TRBD2	TGTGCCAGTAGTATCGGACTAGCGGGAGTCACAGATACGCAGTATTTT	CASSIGLAGVTDTQYF
15	TRBV2	.	TRBJ1-6	.	TGTGCCAGCAGTGAACGGCAGGGAGATAATTCACCCCTCCACTTT	CASSERQGDNSPLHF
15	TRBV4-2	few	TRBJ1-2	.	TGTGCCAGCAGCCAAGAAGTCAGGGGTGGGTATGGCTACACCTTC	CASSQEVRGGYGYTF
21	TRBV27	.	TRBJ2-2	TRBD2	TGTGCCAGCAGCACGCTATGGTTCCGGACTAGCGGGAGGGCGAACACCGGGGAGCTGTTTTTT	CASSTLWFRTSGRANTGELFF
14	TRBV6-5	.	TRBJ1-1	TRBD1	TGTGCCAGCAGCTTACAGGGGGGAATCTCTGAAGCTTTCTTT	CASSLQGGISEAFF
12	TRBV2	few	TRBJ2-3	.	TGTGCCAGCAGTGAATCAGGATATACGCAGTATTTT	CASSESGYTQYF
12	TRBV3-1/TRBV3-2	.	TRBJ2-7	.	TGTGCCAGCAGCCAAATAGGGAACGAGCAGTACTTC	CASSQIGNEQYF
13	TRBV7-9	.	TRBJ1-1	.	TGTGCCAGCAGCTTAGTTGTGCTGAAAGAAGCTTTCTTT	CASSLVVLKEAFF
16	TRBV6-1	.	TRBJ1-6	TRBD1	TGTGCCAGCAGTGAAGCTCTGGGACAGGGGAATTCACCCCTCCACTTT	CASSEALGQGNSPLHF
15	TRBV6-5	.	TRBJ1-1	.	TGTGCCAGCAGTTACCAAGCTCCGGGAGACACTGAAGCTTTCTTT	CASSYQAPGDTEAFF
15	TRBV2	.	TRBJ1-1	.	TGTGCCAGCAGTGAAATCGGGTTTAGGAACACTGAAGCTTTCTTT	CASSEIGFRNTEAFF
14	TRBV19	.	TRBJ2-7	.	TGTGCCAGTAGTGACAGCCACAGCTCCTACGAGCAGTACTTC	CASSDSHSSYEQYF
14	TRBV6-5	.	TRBJ2-7	.	TGTGCCACCGCGGACGGAGTAGTCTCCTACGAGCAGTACTTC	CATADGVVSYEQYF
16	TRBV5-4	.	TRBJ2-2	.	TGTGCCAGCAGCTTGTTTACGGCCGCGAACACCGGGGAGCTGTTTTTT	CASSLFTAANTGELFF
13	TRBV29-1	.	TRBJ2-5	.	TGCAGCGGCAGCAGAGGTACCCAAGAGACCCAGTACTTC	CSGSRGTQETQYF
14	TRBV9	.	TRBJ2-1	.	TGTGCCAGCAGCGCGGCCCCATCCTACGATGAGCAGTTCTTC	CASSAAPSYDEQFF
13	TRBV25-1	.	TRBJ1-2	.	TGTGCCAGCAGTAGACAGGCCAACTATGGCTACACCTTC	CASSRQANYGYTF
16	TRBV23-1	.	TRBJ2-3	.	TGCGCCAGCAGTCAACCCAGGGCAAGAGGCACAGATACGCAGTATTTT	CASSQPRARGTDTQYF
14	TRBV6-5	.	TRBJ1-1	.	TGTGCCAGCAGTTACACCGGCCCGAACACTGAAGCTTTCTTT	CASSYTGPNTEAFF
11	TRBV29-1	.	TRBJ1-1	TRBD1	TGCAGCGTTGTTCGACAGGGGGAAGCTTTCTTT	CSVVRQGEAFF
15	TRBV19	.	TRBJ2-3	TRBD1	TGTGCCAGTCGGGACAGTTCGTTAAGCACAGATACGCAGTATTTT	CASRDSSLSTDTQYF
13	TRBV29-1	.	TRBJ1-1	TRBD1	TGCAGCGTTGTCCCCCAGGGGGGAACTGAAGCTTTCTTT	CSVVPQGGTEAFF
17	TRBV4-2	.	TRBJ1-2	.	TGTGCCAGCAGCCAAGATCGGGCTAACATAGGTAACTATGGCTACACCTTC	CASSQDRANIGNYGYTF
19	TRBV27	.	TRBJ1-6	TRBD1	TGTGCCAGCAGTTTTGGGACAGGGGGCACCTTTTCCTATAATTCACCCCTCCACTTT	CASSFGTGGTFSYNSPLHF
16	TRBV3-1/TRBV3-2	.	TRBJ2-7	.	TGTGCCAGCAGCCAAGATGGTTTGGGGTTTGGTTACGAGCAGTACTTC	CASSQDGLGFGYEQYF
17	TRBV5-4	.	TRBJ1-3	.	TGTGCCAGCAGCTTGGCCCCCCAGAAGGGCCCTGGAAACACCATATATTTT	CASSLAPQKGPGNTIYF
15	TRBV5-1	.	TRBJ1-6	.	TGCGCCAGCAACGGGAGGGGTCCTTATAATTCACCCCTCCACTTT	CASNGRGPYNSPLHF
17	TRBV7-2	.	TRBJ1-6	TRBD1	TGTGCCAGCAGCTTAGTCGGGGGACAGGGGAATAATTCACCCCTCCACTTT	CASSLVGGQGNNSPLHF
15	TRBV6-2/TRBV6-3	.	TRBJ1-3	.	TGTGCCAGCAGTTACTCAAGGACCTCTGGAAACACCATATATTTT	CASSYSRTSGNTIYF
12	TRBV7-9	few	TRBJ2-2	.	TGTGCCAGCAGACCGGTGGACGGGGAGCTGTTTTTT	CASRPVDGELFF
13	TRBV7-9	.	TRBJ1-5	.	TGTGCCAGCAGCGAGCGGGACCGGGAGCCCCAGCATTTT	CASSERDREPQHF
13	TRBV10-2	.	TRBJ1-6	.	TGCGCCAGCAGTGAGTCCCAGTCTCTCCCCCTCCACTTT	CASSESQSLPLHF
17	TRBV27	few	TRBJ2-1	TRBD1	TGTGCCAGTTGGACAGGGACGGGGAAATCTCTCAGAAATGAGCAGTTCTTC	CASWTGTGKSLRNEQFF
16	TRBV9	.	TRBJ1-1	.	TGTGCCAGCAGCGTGACAGAGACAATGCTGAACACTGAAGCTTTCTTT	CASSVTETMLNTEAFF
13	TRBV11-2	once	TRBJ2-5	.	TGTGCCAGCAGCTTAGACAGGGCCGAGACCCAGTACTTC	CASSLDRAETQYF
15	TRBV6-2/TRBV6-3	few	TRBJ2-2	TRBD1	TGTGCCAGCAGCCTACAGGGGGCTAGCACCGGGGAGCTGTTTTTT	CASSLQGASTGELFF
15	TRBV7-3	.	TRBJ2-1	.	TGTGCCAGCAGCTTCGGTAGACGGGGGTACAATGAGCAGTTCTTC	CASSFGRRGYNEQFF
12	TRBV12-3/TRBV12-4	.	TRBJ2-2	.	TGTGCCAGCAGTTTAGGGTGGGAGGAGCTGTTTTTT	CASSLGWEELFF